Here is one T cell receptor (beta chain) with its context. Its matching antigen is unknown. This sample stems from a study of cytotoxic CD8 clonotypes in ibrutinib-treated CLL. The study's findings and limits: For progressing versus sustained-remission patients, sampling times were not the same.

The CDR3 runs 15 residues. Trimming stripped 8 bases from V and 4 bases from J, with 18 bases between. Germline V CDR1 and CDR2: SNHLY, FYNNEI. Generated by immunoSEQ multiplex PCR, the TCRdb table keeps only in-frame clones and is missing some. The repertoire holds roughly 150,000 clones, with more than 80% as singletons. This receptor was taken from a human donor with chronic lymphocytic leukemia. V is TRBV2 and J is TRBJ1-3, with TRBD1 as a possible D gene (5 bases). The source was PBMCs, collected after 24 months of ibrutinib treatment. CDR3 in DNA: TGTGCCAGCGGAGAAAGGGAGGGGAAAGGAAACACCATATATTTT. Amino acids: CASGEREGKGNTIYF. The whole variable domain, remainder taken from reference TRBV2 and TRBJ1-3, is EPEVTQTPSHQVTQMGQEVILRCVPISNHLYFYWYRQILGQKVEFLVSFYNNEISEKSEIFDDQFSVERPDGSNFTLKIRSTKLEDSAMYFCASGEREGKGNTIYFGEGSWLTVV.